A selection of T cell receptor beta chains follows, all from one sample in a study of blood T cell repertoires in COVID-19. Sequencing used immunoSEQ multiplex PCR; TCRdb keeps in-frame clones, though not all of them. The table has nearly 200,000 clones, almost 85% seen once; the top ten hold roughly 5.3%. The sequencing sample was made of peripheral blood. These receptors were taken from a woman in her 70s with active or convalescent COVID-19. The CDR3 runs from the conserved cysteine through the conserved F or W. Fields, in order: V gene, CDR3 length, CDR3 protein.

TRBV2 14 CASRPGLAENIQYF
TRBV5-5 17 CASSLAGGSTINQPQHF
TRBV4-2 13 CASSPTVLYEQYF
TRBV27 11 CASGTGIGYTF
TRBV19 14 CATRGRGALNEQYF
TRBV6-2/TRBV6-3 15 CASSRSGKGENEQFF
TRBV18 14 CASSPPTVNTEAFF
TRBV7-2 14 CASSRDKANYGYTF
TRBV6-5 15 CASRVDLDNTGELFF
TRBV5-1 16 CASSGQGARLADTQYF
TRBV7-2 14 CASSPQYSGNTIYF
TRBV6-5 13 CASSATRRDTQYF
TRBV2 11 CASQEYNEQFF
TRBV7-9 13 CASSSAGSYGYTF
TRBV29-1 13 CSVRQGAGNTIYF
TRBV6-5 16 CASSYSGRDSGNTIYF
TRBV27 19 CASRLTGQRTSGATGELFF